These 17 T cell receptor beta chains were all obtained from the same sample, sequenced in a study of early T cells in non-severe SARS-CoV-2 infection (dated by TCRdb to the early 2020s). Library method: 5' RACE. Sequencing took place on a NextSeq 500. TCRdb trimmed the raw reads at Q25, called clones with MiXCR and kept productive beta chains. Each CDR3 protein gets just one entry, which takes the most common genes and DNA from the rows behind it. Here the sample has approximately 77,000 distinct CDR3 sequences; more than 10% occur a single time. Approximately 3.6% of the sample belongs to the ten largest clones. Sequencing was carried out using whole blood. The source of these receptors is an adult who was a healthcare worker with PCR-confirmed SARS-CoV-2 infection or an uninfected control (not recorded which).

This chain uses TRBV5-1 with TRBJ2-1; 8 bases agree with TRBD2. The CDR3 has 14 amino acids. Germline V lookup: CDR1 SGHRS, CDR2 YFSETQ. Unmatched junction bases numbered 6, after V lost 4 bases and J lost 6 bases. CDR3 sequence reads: CASSPGLGVNEQFF. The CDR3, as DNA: TGCGCCAGCAGCCCGGGACTAGGGGTCAATGAGCAGTTCTTC.

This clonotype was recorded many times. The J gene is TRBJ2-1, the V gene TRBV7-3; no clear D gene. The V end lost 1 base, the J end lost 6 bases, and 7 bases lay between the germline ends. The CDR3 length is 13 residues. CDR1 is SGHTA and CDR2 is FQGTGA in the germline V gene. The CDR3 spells CASSLSKANEQFF. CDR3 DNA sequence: TGTGCCAGCAGCTTAAGTAAGGCCAATGAGCAGTTCTTC. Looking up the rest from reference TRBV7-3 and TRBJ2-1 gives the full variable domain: GAGVSQTPSNKVTEKGKYVELRCDPISGHTALYWYRQSLGQGPEFLIYFQGTGAADDSGLPNDRFFAVRPEGSVSTLKIQRTERGDSAVYLCASSLSKANEQFFGPGTRLTVL.

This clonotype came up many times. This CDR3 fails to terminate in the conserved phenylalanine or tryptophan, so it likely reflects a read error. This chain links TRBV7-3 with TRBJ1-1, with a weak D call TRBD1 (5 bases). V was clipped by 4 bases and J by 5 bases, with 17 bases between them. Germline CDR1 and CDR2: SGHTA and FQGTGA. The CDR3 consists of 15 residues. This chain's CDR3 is CASSSGFVEGTEAFL. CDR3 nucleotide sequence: TGTGCCAGCAGCTCCGGTTTCGTGGAGGGGACTGAAGCTTTCCTT.

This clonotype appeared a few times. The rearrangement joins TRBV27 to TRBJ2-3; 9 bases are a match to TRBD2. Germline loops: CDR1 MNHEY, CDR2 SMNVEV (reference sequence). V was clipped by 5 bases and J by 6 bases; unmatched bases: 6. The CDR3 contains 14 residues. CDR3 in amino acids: CASSTIAGVDTQYF. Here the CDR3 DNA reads TGTGCCAGCAGTACCATAGCGGGAGTGGATACGCAGTATTTT.

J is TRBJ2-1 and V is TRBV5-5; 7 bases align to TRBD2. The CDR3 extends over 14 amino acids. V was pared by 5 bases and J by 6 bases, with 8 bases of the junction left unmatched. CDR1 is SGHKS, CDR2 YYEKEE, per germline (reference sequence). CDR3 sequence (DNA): TGTGCCAGCAGAGGGAGGGACTCAGCCAATGAGCAGTTCTTC. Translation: CASRGRDSANEQFF.

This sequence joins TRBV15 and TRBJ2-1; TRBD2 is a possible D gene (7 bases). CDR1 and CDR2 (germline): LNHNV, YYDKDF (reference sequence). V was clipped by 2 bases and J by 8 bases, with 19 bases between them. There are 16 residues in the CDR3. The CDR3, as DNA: TGTGCCACCAGCAGATCCGTCGCGGGGGCGGTCGATGAGCAGTTCTTC. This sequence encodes CATSRSVAGAVDEQFF.

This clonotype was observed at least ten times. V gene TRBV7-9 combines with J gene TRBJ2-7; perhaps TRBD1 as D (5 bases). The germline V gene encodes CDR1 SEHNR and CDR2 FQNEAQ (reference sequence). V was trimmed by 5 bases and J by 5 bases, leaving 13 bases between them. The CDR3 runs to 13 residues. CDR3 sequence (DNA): TGTGCCAGCAGCCTAAGGGGAATTGACGAGCAGTACTTC. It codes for CASSLRGIDEQYF.

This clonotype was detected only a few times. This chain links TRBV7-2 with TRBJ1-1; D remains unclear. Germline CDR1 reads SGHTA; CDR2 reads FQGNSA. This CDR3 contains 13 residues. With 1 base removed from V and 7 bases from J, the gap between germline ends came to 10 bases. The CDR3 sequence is CASSLGQAFEAFF. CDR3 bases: TGTGCCAGCAGCTTAGGGCAGGCGTTTGAAGCTTTCTTT.

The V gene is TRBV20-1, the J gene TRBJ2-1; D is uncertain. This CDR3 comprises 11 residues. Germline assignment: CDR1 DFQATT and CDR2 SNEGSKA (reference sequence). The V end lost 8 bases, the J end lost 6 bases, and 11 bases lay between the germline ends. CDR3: CSSPASNEQFF. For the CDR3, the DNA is TGCAGTTCTCCAGCGAGCAATGAGCAGTTCTTC.

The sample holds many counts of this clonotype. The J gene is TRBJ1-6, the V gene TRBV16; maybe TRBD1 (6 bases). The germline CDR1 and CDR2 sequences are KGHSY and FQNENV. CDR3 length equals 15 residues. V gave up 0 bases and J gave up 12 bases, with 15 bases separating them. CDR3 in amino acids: CASSQSTDSKGPLHF. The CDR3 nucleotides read TGTGCCAGCAGCCAATCCACGGACAGTAAGGGACCCCTCCACTTT.

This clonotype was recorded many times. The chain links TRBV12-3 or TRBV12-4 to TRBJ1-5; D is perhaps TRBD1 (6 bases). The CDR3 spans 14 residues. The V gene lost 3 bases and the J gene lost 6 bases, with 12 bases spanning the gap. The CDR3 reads CASSLATGGQPQHF. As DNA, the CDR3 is TGTGCCAGCAGTTTGGCGACAGGAGGTCAGCCCCAGCATTTT.

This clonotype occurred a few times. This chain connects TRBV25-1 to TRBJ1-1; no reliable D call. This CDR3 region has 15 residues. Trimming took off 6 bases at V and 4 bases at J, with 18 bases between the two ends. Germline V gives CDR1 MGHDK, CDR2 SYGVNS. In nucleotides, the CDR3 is TGTGCCAGCAGCGGAACTCGTGCAGGAGGCACTGAAGCTTTCTTT. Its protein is CASSGTRAGGTEAFF.

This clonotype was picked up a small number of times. The CDR3 DNA follows: TGTGCCGCACTGAGGGGGGCAGCGGGAGCTTCCGAGCAGTACTTC. It is translated as CAALRGAAGASEQYF. This sequence joins TRBV28 and TRBJ2-7, with TRBD2 identical over 8 bases. V was clipped by 11 bases and J by 6 bases; unmatched bases: 18. In germline, CDR1 is MDHEN, CDR2 SYDVKM. The CDR3 runs 15 residues.

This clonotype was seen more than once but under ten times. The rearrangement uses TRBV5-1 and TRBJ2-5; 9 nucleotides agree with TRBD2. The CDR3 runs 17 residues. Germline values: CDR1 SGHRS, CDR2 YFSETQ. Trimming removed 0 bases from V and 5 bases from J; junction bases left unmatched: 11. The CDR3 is CASSLVGSGRLYETQYF. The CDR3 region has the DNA TGCGCCAGCAGCTTGGTTGGTAGCGGGAGACTTTACGAGACCCAGTACTTC.

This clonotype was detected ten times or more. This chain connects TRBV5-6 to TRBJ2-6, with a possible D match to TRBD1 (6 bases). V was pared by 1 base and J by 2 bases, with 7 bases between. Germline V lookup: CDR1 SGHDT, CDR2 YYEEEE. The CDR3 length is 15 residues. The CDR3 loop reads CASSLSGAGANVLTF. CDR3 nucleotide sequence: TGTGCCAGCAGCTTGTCAGGGGCTGGGGCCAACGTCCTGACTTTC. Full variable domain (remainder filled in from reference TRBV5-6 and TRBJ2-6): DAGVTQSPTHLIKTRGQQVTLRCSPKSGHDTVSWYQQALGQGPQFIFQYYEEEERQRGNFPDRFSGHQFPNYSSELNVNALLLGDSALYLCASSLSGAGANVLTFGAGSRLTVL.

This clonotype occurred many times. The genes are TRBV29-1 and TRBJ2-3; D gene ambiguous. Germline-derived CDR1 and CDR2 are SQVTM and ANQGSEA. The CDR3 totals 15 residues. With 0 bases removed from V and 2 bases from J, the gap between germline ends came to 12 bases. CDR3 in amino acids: CSVEDGSDYTDTQYF. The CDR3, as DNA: TGCAGCGTTGAAGATGGGTCAGATTACACAGATACGCAGTATTTT.

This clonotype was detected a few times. The CDR3 region is CASSPTGTSGRTDTQYF. Here the CDR3 DNA reads TGTGCCAGCAGCCCCACCGGGACTAGCGGGAGAACAGATACGCAGTATTTT. The chain has TRBV11-1 and TRBJ2-3; 14 bases are shared with TRBD2. Germline lookup yields CDR1 SGHAT and CDR2 FQDESV (reference sequence). The CDR3 is 17 residues long. The V segment lost 5 bases and the J segment 3 bases; nucleotides outside the gene matches: 7.